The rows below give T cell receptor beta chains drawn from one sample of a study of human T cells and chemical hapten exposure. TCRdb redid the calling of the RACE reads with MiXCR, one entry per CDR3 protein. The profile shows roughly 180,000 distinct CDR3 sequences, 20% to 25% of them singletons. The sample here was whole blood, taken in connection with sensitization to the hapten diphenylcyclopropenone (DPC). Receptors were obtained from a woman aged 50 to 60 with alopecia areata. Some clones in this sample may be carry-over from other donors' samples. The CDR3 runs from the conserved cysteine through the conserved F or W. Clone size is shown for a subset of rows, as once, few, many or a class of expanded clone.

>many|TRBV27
CASSLAGLTTDTQYF
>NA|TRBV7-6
CASSRLLAGGPHEQFF
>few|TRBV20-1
CSASPRRESYYNEQFF
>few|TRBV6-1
CASSEYEKLFF
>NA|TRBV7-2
CASSLPGLTSSKNIQYF
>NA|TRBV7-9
CASGGEKLFF
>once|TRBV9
CASSVGGADSPYNEQFF
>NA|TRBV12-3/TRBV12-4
CASSLTQGAHNEQFF
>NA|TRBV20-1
CSAIEASGRAETQYF
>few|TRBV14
CASSQGWMGLEIEQFF
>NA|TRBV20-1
CSACSGSKDEQYF
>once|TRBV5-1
CASSPETGLAGGQETQYF
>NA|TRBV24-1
CATSDSGQGGLGSQYF
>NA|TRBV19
CASSIPRVFSDEQFF
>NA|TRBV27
CASSPAPDGFTDTQYF
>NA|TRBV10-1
CASSGDGSRAGELFF
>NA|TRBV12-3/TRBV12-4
CASSLSGRTPDTQYF
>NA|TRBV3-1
CASSQISGNTIYF
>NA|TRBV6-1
CASSEAGQGSQKTQYF
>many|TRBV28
CASSLTSPDTQYF
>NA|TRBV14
CASSQGPTSGRFNEQFF
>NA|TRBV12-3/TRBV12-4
CASTPGLAGQGYEQYF
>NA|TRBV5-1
CATSRGDWESALF
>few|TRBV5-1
CASSPPGTRIYEQYF
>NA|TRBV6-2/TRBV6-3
CASSYDSREQYF
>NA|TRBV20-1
CSARKSWVTEAFF
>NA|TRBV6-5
CASTPGTSGTYEQYF
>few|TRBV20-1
CSAPVEGYQETQYF
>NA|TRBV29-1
CSIGTSGTGELFF
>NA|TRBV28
CASSFAMHEQFF
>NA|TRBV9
CASSSLAEAKNIQYF
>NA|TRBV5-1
CASSLEDRPTDTQYF
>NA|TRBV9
CASSVSGGGSGNTIYF
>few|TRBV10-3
CAISEQREGTGELFF